This T cell receptor beta chain was retrieved from a study of T cells in Graves' hyperthyroidism and ophthalmopathy. Worth noting for this clonotype: Antigen: not known.

TCR beta CDR3 regions were amplified from RNA transcripts. When the TCR CDR3 underwent first-round RT-PCR, the HTBI primer set was used. TCRdb independently ran MiXCR on the multiplex PCR reads; one entry per CDR3 protein. Of around 620,000 distinct CDR3 sequences listed, about a sixth are singletons. Over 18 months, lack of ophthalmopathy progression marked Graves' hyperthyroidism as stable. Clinical symptoms, serum thyroxine and TRAb, thyroid ultrasound and orbital computed tomography together formed the diagnostic basis. The source of the PBMCs was over 8.5 ml of fresh peripheral blood. The study, taken as a whole, reports: In simple terms, a model built on 13 V-J features told ophthalmopathy apart from stable hyperthyroidism.

This TCR was recovered from a woman under 40 with Graves' hyperthyroidism. The sequencing input was blood.

The DNA for the CDR3 is TGTGCCAGTAGGGCCGTTCCTGGGACTGAAGCTTTCTTT. Translated, it gives CASRAVPGTEAFF. This sequence joins TRBV19 and TRBJ1-1, with D unclear. Trimming left V 6 bases short and J 5 bases short, with 13 bases between. From germline, CDR1 is LNHDA and CDR2 SQIVND (reference sequence). There are 13 residues in the CDR3. The full variable domain, in which reference TRBV19 and TRBJ1-1 provide the parts outside the CDR3, is DGGITQSPKYLFRKEGQNVTLSCEQNLNHDAMYWYRQDPGQGLRLIYYSQIVNDFQKGDIAEGYSVSREKKESFPLTVTSAQKNPTAFYLCASRAVPGTEAFFGQGTRLTVV.